The T cell receptor beta chain under discussion was sequenced for a study of T cell responses to AZD1222 COVID-19 vaccine. Whole-study findings and limits: Sampled repertoires all dated from after the peak T cell response.

CDR1 and CDR2 from the germline V gene are SQVTM and ANQGSEA. V shed 7 bases and J shed 7 bases, with 16 bases lying between them. The length of the CDR3 is 13 residues. Only one count was recorded for this clone. What it binds is not known. Sequencing used immunoSEQ multiplex PCR; TCRdb keeps in-frame clones, though not all of them. The table includes about 140,000 clones, 92% detected once. Here the sequenced sample was peripheral blood, taken 28 days after the second AZD1222 dose. This receptor was taken from an adult who received the AZD1222 COVID-19 vaccine. The chain carries TRBV29-1 and TRBJ1-4; D not certain. The CDR3 spells CSAQQTEGEKLFF. CDR3 coding DNA: TGCAGCGCTCAACAGACGGAGGGTGAAAAACTGTTTTTT.